A selection of T cell receptor beta chains follows, all from one sample in a study of T cell responses to AZD1222 COVID-19 vaccine. Profiling relied on immunoSEQ multiplex PCR, and the TCRdb table lists in-frame clones only, not all of them. The profile shows around 140,000 clones, more than 70% of them singletons. Sequencing was performed on peripheral blood, taken on day 0 of AZD1222 vaccination. These receptors all stem from an adult in good health. CDR3s include the opening cysteine and the closing phenylalanine or tryptophan.

j_call v_call cdr3_aa
TRBJ2-7 TRBV28 CASSLGTSGTYEQYF
TRBJ2-6 TRBV28 CASDPGRGSVLTF
TRBJ2-5 TRBV5-1 CASSDGTGGETQYF
TRBJ2-5 TRBV7-2 CASSLERAWSQYF
TRBJ2-1 TRBV6-4 CASSASGGPNRDEQFF
TRBJ1-3 TRBV20-1 CSASQPRRFSGNTIYF
TRBJ1-6 TRBV27 CASSLQGDNSPLHF
TRBJ1-6 TRBV18 CASSLGGQGANSPLHF
TRBJ1-2 TRBV4-1 CASSQGLLGYTF
TRBJ1-5 TRBV3-1/TRBV3-2 CASSQLAGNQPQHF
TRBJ1-4 TRBV3-1/TRBV3-2 CASSLQGTGREKLFF
TRBJ2-5 TRBV6-2/TRBV6-3 CASSSQETQYF
TRBJ2-1 TRBV7-2 CASSLRPGTSGLNEQFF